These 28 T cell receptor beta chains were all obtained from the same sample, sequenced in a study of blood T cell repertoires in COVID-19 (dated by TCRdb to the early 2020s). Library construction relied on the immunoSEQ multiplex PCR assay. The source is immuneACCESS, and TCRdb retained only in-frame sequences with V and J called. Part of the clones is not carried over; for the studies checked, unresolved V genes explain less than half of this, and the remainder is unexplained. Within this sample are approximately 73,000 clones, with roughly four fifths of them counted one time only. Roughly 0.83% of the sample belongs to the ten largest clones. The specimen sequenced was peripheral blood. These TCRs come from a woman in her 70s with acute or convalescent COVID-19.

The chain couples TRBV12-3 or TRBV12-4 to TRBJ2-7; TRBD2 might be the D (5 bases). Between the trimmed V and J ends, which lost 5 bases and 6 bases, there was a span of 14 bases. This CDR3 is built from 13 residues. CDR3 DNA sequence: TGTGCCAGCAGTCCCTACTACGAGGGCGAGCAGTACTTC. Protein sequence: CASSPYYEGEQYF.

This clone was seen only a few times. This chain connects TRBV5-1 to TRBJ2-3; D gene unclear. Germline CDR1 and CDR2: SGHRS and YFSETQ. The CDR3 has 13 residues. The ends were cut back, 1 base at V and 1 base at J, with 4 bases in the middle. CDR3 region: CASSLSGTDTQYF. In nucleotides, the CDR3 is TGCGCCAGCAGCTTGTCTGGCACAGATACGCAGTATTTT.

The V call is TRBV6-6, the J call TRBJ2-7; D is perhaps TRBD1 (6 bases). Germline V lookup: CDR1 MNHNY, CDR2 SVGAGI (reference sequence). The CDR3 length is 14 residues. Trimming shortened V by 6 bases and J by 4 bases, and 16 bases separated the two germline ends. The DNA for the CDR3 is TGTGCCAGCAGCCTCGGGACACCGCCTTACGAGCAGTACTTC. Its protein product is CASSLGTPPYEQYF.

This clone was counted a single time. The genes are TRBV27 and TRBJ2-5; tentative D call: TRBD1 (5 bases). This CDR3 has 13 residues. Germline values: CDR1 MNHEY, CDR2 SMNVEV (reference sequence). V gave up 6 bases and J gave up 5 bases, with 13 bases separating them. CDR3 in amino acids: CASRGSGMETQYF. CDR3 DNA: TGTGCCAGCAGGGGGTCAGGGATGGAGACCCAGTACTTC.

V gene TRBV5-4 combines with J gene TRBJ1-1, with TRBD1 identical over 7 bases. With 4 bases clipped from V and 1 base from J, the junction kept 4 bases outside the gene matches. The CDR3 covers 14 residues. The germline V gene has CDR1 SGHNT and CDR2 YYREEE (reference sequence). CDR3 in amino acids: CASSPRDRNTEAFF. The CDR3 DNA sequence: TGTGCCAGCAGCCCCCGGGACAGGAACACTGAAGCTTTCTTT.

The V and J genes are TRBV27 and TRBJ2-7, with a possible D match to TRBD1 (5 bases). The germline CDR1 and CDR2 sequences are MNHEY and SMNVEV (reference sequence). Trimming stripped 2 bases from V and 12 bases from J, with 17 bases between. The length of the CDR3 is 13 residues. DNA for the CDR3: TGTGCCAGCAGTTTAAATTATGCAGGGATGGCGTACTTC. Amino acids: CASSLNYAGMAYF.

This clone has a handful of counts. The chain combines TRBV9 with TRBJ2-5, with TRBD1 identical over 8 bases. CDR3 length: 15 amino acids. CDR1 is SGDLS, CDR2 YYNGEE, per germline. Trimming at V came to 6 bases and at J to 1 base, leaving 8 bases not matched to a gene. The CDR3 nucleotides read TGTGCCAGCAACCCGATGGGACAGGCCCAAGAGACCCAGTACTTC. Translated: CASNPMGQAQETQYF.

Points on this clone: A much larger clone differs by one base, so this may be a read error. The CDR3 DNA reads as TGTGCCAGCAGTTACACCGGGACAGGGAACACTGAAGCTTTCTTT. This sequence encodes CASSYTGTGNTEAFF. This chain links TRBV6-5 with TRBJ1-1, with 8 positions matching TRBD1. Trimming cost V 2 bases and J 1 base; bases outside gene matches: 3. Germline V lookup: CDR1 MNHEY, CDR2 SVGAGI. The CDR3 is 15 amino acids.

The chain links TRBV6-2 or TRBV6-3 to TRBJ2-1; 9 bases are shared with TRBD1. With V trimmed by 5 bases and J by 8 bases, 10 bases remained unmatched. Germline CDR1 reads MNHEY; CDR2 reads SVGEGT. This CDR3 contains 15 residues. DNA for the CDR3: TGTGCCAGCAGTACCGGGACAGGGTTTTTGGATGAGCAGTTCTTC. Residues: CASSTGTGFLDEQFF.

The V gene is TRBV19, the J gene TRBJ1-1, with a tentative D call TRBD1 (6 bases). Trimming took 9 bases from V and 1 from J, leaving 15 bases between them. Germline CDR1 reads LNHDA; CDR2 reads SQIVND (reference sequence). The CDR3 is 14 amino acids. CDR3 amino acids: CASFKGVSNTEAFF. The CDR3 region has the DNA TGTGCCAGCTTTAAGGGGGTGTCGAACACTGAAGCTTTCTTT.

The table lists this clone with a count of one. The chain uses TRBV30 and TRBJ2-7, with 8 bases matching TRBD1. V dropped 0 bases and J dropped 1; count of bases not matched to a gene: 8. The CDR3 length is 16 residues. Germline CDR1 and CDR2: GTSNPN and SVGIG (reference sequence). CDR3 loop: CAWSVPSGTGSYEQYF. In nucleotides, the CDR3 is TGTGCCTGGAGTGTACCTTCCGGGACAGGTTCCTACGAGCAGTACTTC.

The chain joins TRBV11-2 to TRBJ1-2; D perhaps matches TRBD1 (5 bases). Trimming removed 2 bases from V and 4 bases from J, with 14 bases in between. The CDR3 is 15 residues long. The germline V gene has CDR1 SGHAT and CDR2 FQNNGV. This chain's CDR3 is CASSLSGQPSYGYTF. The CDR3 coding sequence is TGTGCCAGCAGCTTATCAGGGCAGCCCTCCTATGGCTACACCTTC.

This chain joins TRBV28 and TRBJ2-3; 14 bases fit TRBD2. Trimming took 3 bases from V and 6 from J; bases not matched to a gene: 5. Germline assignment: CDR1 MDHEN and CDR2 SYDVKM. This CDR3 has 16 amino acids. The CDR3 is CASSLGLAGVTDTQYF. As DNA, the CDR3 is TGTGCCAGCAGTTTGGGACTAGCGGGAGTGACGGATACGCAGTATTTT. Drawing the rest from reference TRBV28 and TRBJ2-3, the complete variable domain is DVKVTQSSRYLVKRTGEKVFLECVQDMDHENMFWYRQDPGLGLRLIYFSYDVKMKEKGDIPEGYSVSREKKERFSLILESASTNQTSMYLCASSLGLAGVTDTQYFGPGTRLTVL.

In the case of this clone: One end of the junction varies from germline; a read error may be responsible. Different DNA sequences within this sample yield the same CDR3. CDR3: CASSLGSGTYEQYF. The CDR3 DNA follows: TGTGCCAGCAGCTTAGGTAGCGGCACCTATGAGCAGTACTTC. The rearrangement uses TRBV11-3 and TRBJ2-7; a weak D match, TRBD2 (6 bases). This CDR3 region has 14 residues. The germline V gene encodes CDR1 SGHNT and CDR2 YENEEA.

The chain recombines TRBV7-2 with TRBJ2-7; TRBD1 might be the D (7 bases). Deletions cut 5 bases from V and 2 bases from J, with 13 bases between. The V gene's germline CDR1 is SGHTA and CDR2 FQGNSA. This CDR3 has 14 amino acids. CDR3 residues: CASSPQGGPYEQYF. The CDR3 bases are TGTGCCAGCAGCCCGCAGGGGGGCCCCTACGAGCAGTACTTC.

The gene calls are TRBV10-3 and TRBJ2-3; D ambiguous. The CDR3 runs to 12 residues. Germline assignment: CDR1 ENHRY and CDR2 SYGVKD. V lost 6 bases and J lost 0, with 4 bases in between. The CDR3 DNA reads as TGTGCCATCAGGGCTAGCACAGATACGCAGTATTTT. It encodes CAIRASTDTQYF.

This clone was seen only once. The rearrangement joins TRBV10-3 to TRBJ2-2; 10 bases align to TRBD1. The CDR3 covers 16 residues. With 7 bases clipped from V and 3 bases from J, the junction kept 8 bases outside the gene matches. Per germline, CDR1 ENHRY and CDR2 SYGVKD. This CDR3 is CAIKVVGTGDTGELFF. Here the CDR3 DNA reads TGTGCCATCAAAGTCGTCGGGACAGGGGACACCGGGGAGCTGTTTTTT.

This clone was seen a handful of times. The CDR3 DNA reads TGCGCCAGCAGCTTAACCGGGACTAGCGGGGGAGGGCAAGAGACCCAGTACTTC. Translation gives CASSLTGTSGGGQETQYF. This chain links TRBV5-1 with TRBJ2-5; 14 nucleotides line up with TRBD2. CDR1 is SGHRS, CDR2 YFSETQ, per germline. The V segment lost 2 bases and the J segment 2 bases; nucleotides outside the gene matches: 8. The CDR3 length is 18 residues.

The chain carries TRBV14 and TRBJ2-7, with D perhaps matching TRBD2 (5 bases). The CDR3 loop spans 15 amino acids. Germline V gene data show CDR1 as SGHDN and CDR2 as FVKESK. With 1 base removed from V and 4 bases from J, the gap between germline ends came to 14 bases. In DNA form, the CDR3 reads TGTGCCAGCAGCCAAGGGAGGACTCCGCCGTACGAGCAGTACTTC. Amino acids: CASSQGRTPPYEQYF.

The chain uses TRBV12-3 or TRBV12-4 and TRBJ2-7; maybe TRBD2 (5 bases). CDR3 length: 12 amino acids. V gave up 5 bases and J gave up 4 bases, with 9 bases separating them. The CDR3 nucleotides read TGTGCCAGCAGTGAGGGAAATTACGAGCAGTACTTC. It specifies CASSEGNYEQYF.

V usage is TRBV2 and J usage is TRBJ2-1; 10 bases fit TRBD2. Per the germline V gene, CDR1 is SNHLY and CDR2 is FYNNEI. Unmatched junction bases numbered 10, after V lost 5 bases and J lost 9 bases. This CDR3 spans 15 amino acids. Here the CDR3 reads CASSPGASGSLEQFF. CDR3 DNA sequence: TGTGCCAGCAGTCCGGGGGCTAGCGGGAGTCTTGAGCAGTTCTTC.

The chain recombines TRBV10-2 with TRBJ1-6; 7 nucleotides match TRBD1. CDR1 and CDR2 (germline): WSHSY, SAAADI. V lost 6 bases and J lost 10; bases outside the gene matches: 18. This CDR3 has 17 residues. The CDR3 nucleotides are TGCGCCAGCAGCCCACCGAAGACAGGGAACCAGAGGTCACCCCTCCACTTT. Its translation: CASSPPKTGNQRSPLHF.

This clone was seen just once. This rearrangement joins TRBV19 to TRBJ1-2, with TRBD1 matching over 10 bases. V shed 5 bases and J 8 bases; nucleotides not matched to a gene: 5. CDR3 size: 13 residues. Looked up from germline, CDR1 is LNHDA and CDR2 is SQIVND (reference sequence). CDR3 region: CASSPDRGRGYTF. CDR3 DNA sequence: TGTGCCAGTAGTCCCGACAGGGGGCGAGGCTACACCTTC.

The rearrangement uses TRBV29-1 and TRBJ2-7; D assignment may be TRBD1 or TRBD2 (7 bases each). This CDR3 has 12 residues. The V end was cut by 7 bases, the J end by 6 bases, with 16 bases between. CDR1 is SQVTM, CDR2 ANQGSEA, per germline. The CDR3, as DNA: TGCAGCGCAGGGGGGGAGGGCCGCGAGCAGTACTTC. This sequence encodes CSAGGEGREQYF.

The chain couples TRBV7-8 to TRBJ1-3; maybe TRBD1 (5 bases). This CDR3 is built from 16 residues. V dropped 5 bases and J dropped 0 bases, with 14 bases sitting between them. Germline CDR1 SGHVS, CDR2 FQNEAQ. This CDR3 is CASSVAGVASGNTIYF. The CDR3, as DNA: TGTGCCAGCAGCGTGGCGGGGGTGGCCTCTGGAAACACCATATATTTT.

This chain connects TRBV30 to TRBJ2-2; TRBD1 agrees at 9 bases. The CDR3 covers 14 residues. CDR1 and CDR2 from the germline V gene are GTSNPN and SVGIG (reference sequence). The trim removed 4 bases at V and 9 bases at J, leaving 9 bases unmatched. The CDR3 sequence: CAWIRTGAARELFF. CDR3 nucleotides: TGTGCCTGGATCAGGACAGGGGCGGCCCGGGAGCTGTTTTTT.

The V and J genes are TRBV5-1 and TRBJ1-1; no clear D gene. CDR1 and CDR2 from the germline V gene are SGHRS and YFSETQ. V shed 0 bases and J shed 4 bases, with 13 bases lying between them. The CDR3 length is 15 residues. CDR3 residues: CASSLVIAGRTEAFF. CDR3 bases: TGCGCCAGCAGCTTGGTCATCGCCGGTCGCACTGAAGCTTTCTTT.

The chain links TRBV18 to TRBJ1-1; 9 positions agree with TRBD1. The V gene end was trimmed by 3 bases and the J gene end by 4 bases; junction bases not matched to a gene: 9. Germline CDR1 reads KGHSH; CDR2 reads LQKENI. The CDR3 covers 16 residues. This chain's CDR3 is CASSPGTGRRSTEAFF. The CDR3 nucleotides read TGTGCCAGCTCACCCGGGACAGGGAGGAGAAGCACTGAAGCTTTCTTT.